The 6 T cell receptor beta chains presented below share a single source sample, sequenced in a study of radiotherapy plus CTLA-4 blockade in lung cancer. The data were produced by immunoSEQ multiplex PCR, yet TCRdb's version contains in-frame clones alone and is incomplete. The sample holds approximately 83,000 clones, around 81% seen once. The starting material was peripheral blood, obtained from a patient treated with radiotherapy plus ipilimumab. The source of these receptors is a human donor with non-small cell lung cancer who had a partial response to radiotherapy plus ipilimumab. Some clones in this sample may be carry-over from other donors' samples.

The chain recombines TRBV7-3 with TRBJ2-5; 7 bases line up with TRBD2. Germline CDR1 reads SGHTA; CDR2 reads FQGTGA. Unmatched junction bases numbered 8, after V lost 5 bases and J lost 5 bases. The CDR3 has 14 amino acids. The CDR3 sequence is CASSQSGAVETQYF. DNA of the CDR3: TGTGCCAGCAGCCAAAGCGGGGCTGTGGAGACCCAGTACTTC.

CDR3 region: CVPRGTSGRGQTQYF. The CDR3 DNA reads TGTGTCCCTCGGGGGACTAGCGGGAGAGGTCAGACCCAGTACTTC. The gene calls are TRBV5-8 and TRBJ2-5; TRBD2 matches at 14 bases. Looked up from germline, CDR1 is SGHTS and CDR2 is YDEGEE. The CDR3 has 15 amino acids.

V and J are TRBV6-1 and TRBJ1-2; 11 bases agree with TRBD1. With 4 bases clipped from V and 3 bases from J, the junction kept 7 bases outside the gene matches. The CDR3 has 16 residues. CDR1 is MNHNS and CDR2 is SASEGT in the germline V gene. The CDR3 is CASSANRDRGYYGYTF. Here the CDR3 DNA reads TGTGCCAGCAGTGCAAACCGGGACAGGGGGTACTATGGCTACACCTTC.

J is TRBJ2-5 and V is TRBV6-6, with TRBD1 matching over 9 bases. Germline CDR1 and CDR2: MNHNY and SVGAGI (reference sequence). The CDR3 is 15 amino acids. The J segment lost 4 bases and the V segment lost 4 bases, leaving 7 bases of the junction unmatched. The DNA for the CDR3 is TGTGCCAGCAGTTCTCAGGACAGGGGACCAGAGACCCAGTACTTC. Its translation: CASSSQDRGPETQYF.

This sequence joins TRBV18 and TRBJ1-1; D is perhaps TRBD1 (5 bases). The CDR3 loop spans 15 amino acids. V lost 6 bases and J lost 5, with 19 bases in between. Germline-derived CDR1 and CDR2 are KGHSH and LQKENI. The CDR3 reads CASSGGAGRNTEAFF. The CDR3 bases are TGTGCCAGCTCCGGTGGGGCGGGACGTAATACTGAAGCTTTCTTT.

The chain carries TRBV10-1 and TRBJ2-1; 8 nucleotides align to TRBD1. From germline, CDR1 is WNHNN and CDR2 SYGVQD (reference sequence). The CDR3 runs to 14 residues. The ends lost 9 bases at V and 2 bases at J; junction bases unmatched: 6. CDR3 loop: CAREGQETYNEQFF. CDR3 DNA: TGCGCCAGAGAGGGACAGGAAACCTACAATGAGCAGTTCTTC.